Listed below are T cell receptor beta chains from one sample, sequenced in a study of cytomegalovirus exposure and HLA in healthy donors. TCRdb's copy holds only in-frame clones and misses some; the assay was immunoSEQ multiplex PCR. The sample has approximately 100,000 clones, 75% to 90% seen once. Sequenced material: PBMCs. The receptors were sampled from a man aged 25-45 years in good health and CMV-seronegative. Each CDR3 is given with its conserved first and last residue.

cdr3_length v_call cdr3_aa
13 TRBV30 CAWTTSLWETQYF
14 TRBV5-1 CASSATGGSETQYF
16 TRBV5-1 CASSVRALRGFTGYTF
18 TRBV28 CASSPPGLGEGRNQPQHF
16 TRBV19 CASTRGGESRNQPQHF
15 TRBV5-1 CASSLFGGSTDTQYF
13 TRBV30 CAWNLRKGGELFF
17 TRBV11-2 CASSLIAGEHHENEQFF
17 TRBV7-6 CASSLGGGPGSTGELFF
13 TRBV9 CASSVDGSYGYTF
15 TRBV7-9 CASSPGQGYYYGYTF
13 TRBV7-2 CASSFGLVGEQFF
14 TRBV2 CARLERVLNYGYTF
19 TRBV7-9 CASSRSLYTSGRAQGTQYF
12 TRBV10-3 CAAGTRQETQYF
14 TRBV6-5 CASSQKQGRYGYTF
14 TRBV6-1 CASSEGGGNQPQHF
13 TRBV5-6 CASSLFGEDTQYF
11 TRBV7-2 CAIITGGELFF